Described below is a single T cell receptor (beta chain) sequence and its context. Sequencing used immunoSEQ v3. Sequenced by immunoSEQ multiplex PCR; TCRdb stores in-frame clones only, minus some. Altogether 6,200 or so clones are present, about 60% being singletons, with the ten largest covering 5.7%. The CDR3 runs to 15 residues. V lost 5 bases and J lost 6, with 17 bases in between. The germline gives CDR1 MDHEN, CDR2 SYDVKM. The data derive from a study of TIL therapy for anti-PD-1-resistant metastatic lung cancer. The time point: pre-treatment sample, taken before nivolumab and TIL therapy. Tumor tissue came from excised metastases, mostly pleural nodules or supraclavicular lymph nodes.

The sample consisted of tumor tissue, taken at baseline. The V call is TRBV28, the J call TRBJ1-5, with D maybe TRBD1 (5 bases). The clonotype originates from a person between 30 and 80 years old with non-small cell lung cancer. This chain's CDR3 is CASSTWTTRVQPQHF. The CDR3 nucleotides read TGTGCCAGCAGTACTTGGACAACCAGGGTTCAGCCCCAGCATTTT.